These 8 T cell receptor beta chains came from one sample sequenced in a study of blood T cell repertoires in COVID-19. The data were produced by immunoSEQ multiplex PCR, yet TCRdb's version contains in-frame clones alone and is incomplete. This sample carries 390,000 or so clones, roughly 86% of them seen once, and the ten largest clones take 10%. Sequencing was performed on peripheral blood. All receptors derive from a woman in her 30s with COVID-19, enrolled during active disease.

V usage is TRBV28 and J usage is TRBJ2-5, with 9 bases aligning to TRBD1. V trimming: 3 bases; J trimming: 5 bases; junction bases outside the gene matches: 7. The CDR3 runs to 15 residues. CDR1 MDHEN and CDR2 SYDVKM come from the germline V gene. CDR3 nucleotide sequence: TGTGCCAGCAGTTTTGGGGACAGGGTGTACGAGACCCAGTACTTC. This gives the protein CASSFGDRVYETQYF.

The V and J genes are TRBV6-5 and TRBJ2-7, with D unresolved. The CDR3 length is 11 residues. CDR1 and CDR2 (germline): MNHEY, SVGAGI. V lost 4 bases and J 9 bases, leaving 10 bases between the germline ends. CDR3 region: CASSSLRGQYF. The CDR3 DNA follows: TGTGCCAGCAGTTCACTACGAGGGCAGTACTTC.

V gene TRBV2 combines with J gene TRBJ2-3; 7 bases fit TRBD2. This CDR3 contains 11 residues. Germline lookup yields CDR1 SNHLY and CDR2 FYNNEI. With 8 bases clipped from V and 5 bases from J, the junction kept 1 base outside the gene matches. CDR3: CASGRGDTQYF. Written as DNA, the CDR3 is TGTGCCAGCGGGAGGGGAGATACGCAGTATTTT. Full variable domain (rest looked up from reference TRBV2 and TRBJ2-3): EPEVTQTPSHQVTQMGQEVILRCVPISNHLYFYWYRQILGQKVEFLVSFYNNEISEKSEIFDDQFSVERPDGSNFTLKIRSTKLEDSAMYFCASGRGDTQYFGPGTRLTVL.

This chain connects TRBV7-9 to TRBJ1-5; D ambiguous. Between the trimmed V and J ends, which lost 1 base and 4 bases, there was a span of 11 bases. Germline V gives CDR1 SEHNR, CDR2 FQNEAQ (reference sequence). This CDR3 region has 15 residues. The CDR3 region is CASSLGSGGNQPQHF. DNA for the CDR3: TGTGCCAGCAGCTTAGGCTCCGGAGGGAATCAGCCCCAGCATTTT. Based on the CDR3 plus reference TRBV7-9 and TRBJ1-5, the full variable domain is DTGVSQNPRHKITKRGQNVTFRCDPISEHNRLYWYRQTLGQGPEFLTYFQNEAQLEKSRLLSDRFSAERPKGSFSTLEIQRTEQGDSAMYLCASSLGSGGNQPQHFGDGTRLSIL.

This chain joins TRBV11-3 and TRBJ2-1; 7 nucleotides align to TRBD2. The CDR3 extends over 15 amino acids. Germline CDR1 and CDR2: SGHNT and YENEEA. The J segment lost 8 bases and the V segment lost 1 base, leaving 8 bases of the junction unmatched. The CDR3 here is CASSLATSSSHEQFF. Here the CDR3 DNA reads TGTGCCAGCAGCTTAGCGACTAGCTCCAGTCATGAGCAGTTCTTC.

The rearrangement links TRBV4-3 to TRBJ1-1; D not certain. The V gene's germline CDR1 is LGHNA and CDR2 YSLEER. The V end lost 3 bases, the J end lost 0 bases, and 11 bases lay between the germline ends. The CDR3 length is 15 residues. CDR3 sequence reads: CASSHLGGMNTEAFF. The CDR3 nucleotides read TGCGCCAGCAGCCACCTCGGCGGTATGAACACTGAAGCTTTCTTT.

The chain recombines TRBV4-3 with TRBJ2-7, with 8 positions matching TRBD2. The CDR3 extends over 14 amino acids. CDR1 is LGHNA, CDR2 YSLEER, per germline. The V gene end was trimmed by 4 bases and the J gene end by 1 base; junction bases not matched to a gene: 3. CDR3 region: CASSPGGGSYEQYF. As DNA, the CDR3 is TGCGCCAGCAGCCCGGGCGGGGGGTCCTACGAGCAGTACTTC.

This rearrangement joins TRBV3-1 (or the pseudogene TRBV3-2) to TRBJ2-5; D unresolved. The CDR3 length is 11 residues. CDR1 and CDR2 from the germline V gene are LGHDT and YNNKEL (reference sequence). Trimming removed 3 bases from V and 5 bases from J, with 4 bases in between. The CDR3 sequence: CASSHSETQYF. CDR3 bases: TGTGCCAGCAGCCATAGTGAGACCCAGTACTTC.